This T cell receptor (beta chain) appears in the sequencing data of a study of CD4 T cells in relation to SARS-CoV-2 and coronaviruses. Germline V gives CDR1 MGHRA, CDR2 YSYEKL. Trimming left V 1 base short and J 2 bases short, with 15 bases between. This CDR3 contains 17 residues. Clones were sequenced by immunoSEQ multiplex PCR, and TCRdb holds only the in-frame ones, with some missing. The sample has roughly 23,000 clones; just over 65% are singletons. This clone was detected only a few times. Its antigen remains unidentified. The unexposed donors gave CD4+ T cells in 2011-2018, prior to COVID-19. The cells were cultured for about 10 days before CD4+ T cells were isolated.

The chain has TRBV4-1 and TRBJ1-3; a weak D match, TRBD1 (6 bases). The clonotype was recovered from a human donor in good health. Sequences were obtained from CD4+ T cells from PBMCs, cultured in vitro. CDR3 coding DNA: TGCGCCAGCAGCCAAGGGATAGTCAGGGGAGCTGGAAACACCATATATTTT. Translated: CASSQGIVRGAGNTIYF.